Included here is one TCR beta chain sequence, with context. As yet, its antigen is unknown. The data derive from a study of molecular identifiers for immune sequencing clone quantification. Naive CD8 T cells were FACS-sorted by CD8+CD4-CCR7+CD45RA+ markers. The V end lost 0 bases, the J end lost 2 bases, and 10 bases lay between the germline ends. This CDR3 spans 15 amino acids. Germline V lookup: CDR1 SGDLS, CDR2 YYNGEE. TCRdb re-called the PCR reads through MiXCR, storing one row per CDR3 protein. The sample comprises about 510,000 distinct CDR3 sequences, about 22% of which are singletons, and about 0.8% rests with the top ten. Overall study results and limits: Effector cells kept over 98% of their molecules in clones above 20 RNA copies, while naive cells kept under 1% there.

The sequence derives from a human donor in good health. Some libraries in this study had Jurkat cell RNA spiked in. The chain uses TRBV9 and TRBJ2-3; possibly TRBD1 for D (5 bases). Input material: naive CD8+ T cells from blood, with Jurkat cell RNA spiked in. Subset specified: FACS-sorted CD8+CD4-CCR7+CD45RA+ naive T cells. In DNA form, the CDR3 reads TGTGCCAGCAGCGTAGAAGGGGATCCCACAGATACGCAGTATTTT. This encodes CASSVEGDPTDTQYF.